Shown below are 18 T cell receptor beta chains from a single sample sequenced in a study of blood T cell repertoires in COVID-19. The protocol was immunoSEQ multiplex PCR, while the TCRdb copy is restricted to in-frame clones and leaves out a portion. The repertoire has about 270,000 clones, more than 75% of them found once; the top ten carry approximately 5.5%. Source material: peripheral blood. These receptors all stem from a woman of 80 years or more with COVID-19, enrolled during active disease.

The chain employs TRBV5-8 and TRBJ1-1; 8 nucleotides agree with TRBD1. This CDR3 has 12 amino acids. The V gene's germline CDR1 is SGHTS and CDR2 YDEGEE. V lost 4 bases and J lost 9; bases outside the gene matches: 5. The CDR3 sequence: CASSRGTGQAFF. The CDR3 coding sequence is TGTGCCAGCAGCAGAGGGACAGGCCAAGCTTTCTTT.

The chain has TRBV6-2 or TRBV6-3 and TRBJ1-5, with 8 bases lining up with TRBD1. The germline V gene encodes CDR1 MNHEY and CDR2 SVGEGT. The CDR3 extends over 17 amino acids. Germline trimming cut 2 bases from V and 3 bases from J; bases unmatched to any gene: 9. CDR3 in DNA: TGTGCCAGCAGTTACCGCAGGAAGGACAGGGACAATCAGCCCCAGCATTTT. It encodes CASSYRRKDRDNQPQHF.

This clone has just a few counts. The genes are TRBV6-6 and TRBJ1-5; 8 nucleotides match TRBD1. CDR1 is MNHNY and CDR2 is SVGAGI in the germline V gene (reference sequence). J gave up 1 base and V 7 bases, and 9 bases lay outside the gene matches. The CDR3 loop spans 16 amino acids. The CDR3 spells CASIRKQGESNQPQHF. The CDR3 DNA is TGTGCCAGCATCAGAAAACAGGGGGAGAGCAATCAGCCCCAGCATTTT.

The CDR3 DNA is TGTGCCACCTTCGGGGTAGAAAAGCAGTTCTTC. Translated: CATFGVEKQFF. This chain connects TRBV28 to TRBJ2-1, with D perhaps TRBD2 (5 bases). This CDR3 spans 11 amino acids. V lost 10 bases, J lost 11 bases, and 15 bases lay in between. CDR1 and CDR2 from the germline V gene are MDHEN and SYDVKM.

The chain has TRBV19 and TRBJ1-5; 7 nucleotides match TRBD1. Germline V gene data show CDR1 as LNHDA and CDR2 as SQIVND (reference sequence). This CDR3 is built from 19 residues. V trimming: 4 bases; J trimming: 2 bases; junction bases outside the gene matches: 17. The CDR3 DNA sequence: TGTGCCAGTAGTACCTCACAGGGGCGCCATTTGGGGGGCAATCAGCCCCAGCATTTT. Protein product: CASSTSQGRHLGGNQPQHF.

The J gene is TRBJ1-3, the V gene TRBV6-2 or TRBV6-3, with D unresolved. Germline CDR1 MNHEY, CDR2 SVGEGT. The CDR3 has 15 amino acids. Trimming shortened V by 5 bases and J by 0 bases, and 11 bases separated the two germline ends. In DNA, the CDR3 is TGTGCCAGCAGTAGCCGGGCGGGCTCTGGAAACACCATATATTTT. Its translation: CASSSRAGSGNTIYF.

The chain links TRBV2 to TRBJ1-5, with D possibly TRBD1 on 5 matching bases. This CDR3 spans 14 amino acids. Trimming stripped 4 bases from V and 6 bases from J, with 13 bases between. Germline V gives CDR1 SNHLY, CDR2 FYNNEI. As DNA, the CDR3 is TGTGCCAGCAGTGGGGAAAGTAGGGGTCAGCCCCAGCATTTT. Amino acids: CASSGESRGQPQHF. Combining the CDR3 with reference TRBV2 and TRBJ1-5 gives the whole variable domain EPEVTQTPSHQVTQMGQEVILRCVPISNHLYFYWYRQILGQKVEFLVSFYNNEISEKSEIFDDQFSVERPDGSNFTLKIRSTKLEDSAMYFCASSGESRGQPQHFGDGTRLSIL.

J is TRBJ2-7 and V is TRBV29-1, with D possibly being TRBD1 (6 bases). V was shortened by 7 bases and J by 3 bases, with 10 bases between the two germline ends. This CDR3 has 11 amino acids. Looked up from germline, CDR1 is SQVTM and CDR2 is ANQGSEA. This CDR3 reads CSAGDIYEQYV. The CDR3 nucleotides read TGCAGCGCCGGGGACATCTACGAGCAGTACGTC.

The chain combines TRBV10-3 with TRBJ1-5; D possibly corresponds to TRBD1 (5 bases). The CDR3 loop spans 15 amino acids. Germline values: CDR1 ENHRY, CDR2 SYGVKD. Trimming pared 0 bases from V and 3 bases from J, leaving 9 bases between. Here the CDR3 reads CAISESGGSNQPQHF. CDR3 coding DNA: TGTGCCATCAGTGAGTCCGGGGGTTCCAATCAGCCCCAGCATTTT.

In nucleotides, the CDR3 is TGTGCCAGCAGTTACTTAGGACACCATTCACCCCTCCACTTT. Encoded protein: CASSYLGHHSPLHF. J is TRBJ1-6 and V is TRBV6-2 or TRBV6-3, with D possibly TRBD1 on 5 matching bases. The CDR3 is made up of 14 amino acids. V was cut by 1 base and J by 8 bases, with 9 bases left in between. Germline CDR1 reads MNHEY; CDR2 reads SVGEGT.

V and J are TRBV5-1 and TRBJ1-5, with D unclear. Germline loops: CDR1 SGHRS, CDR2 YFSETQ. This CDR3 comprises 13 residues. Trimming pared 1 base from V and 0 bases from J, leaving 2 bases between. CDR3 residues: CASSLYSNQPQHF. CDR3 sequence (DNA): TGCGCCAGCAGCTTGTATAGCAATCAGCCCCAGCATTTT.

The J gene is TRBJ2-7, the V gene TRBV5-6; TRBD1 agrees at 7 bases. Germline V lookup: CDR1 SGHDT, CDR2 YYEEEE. The CDR3 covers 15 residues. The V segment lost 4 bases and the J segment 4 bases; nucleotides outside the gene matches: 11. CDR3: CASSAGTASIYEQYF. CDR3 nucleotide sequence: TGTGCCAGCAGCGCTGGGACAGCTTCTATTTACGAGCAGTACTTC.

This clone was picked up one time. CDR3: CASSPVGQYGYTF. The CDR3 region has the DNA TGTGCCAGCAGCCCGGTGGGGCAATATGGCTACACCTTC. The chain recombines TRBV6-2 or TRBV6-3 with TRBJ1-2, with D maybe TRBD1 (5 bases). Germline assignment: CDR1 MNHEY and CDR2 SVGEGT. V was cut by 6 bases and J by 5 bases, with 13 bases left in between. This CDR3 contains 13 residues.

The chain couples TRBV5-1 to TRBJ2-7; 8 positions agree with TRBD2. This CDR3 is 14 amino acids long. CDR1 is SGHRS, CDR2 YFSETQ, per germline. With 5 bases clipped from V and 3 bases from J, the junction kept 7 bases outside the gene matches. The CDR3 DNA reads as TGCGCCAGCAGTATAACGGCGGGGGGCTACGAGCAGTACTTC. Its translation is CASSITAGGYEQYF.

J is TRBJ2-7 and V is TRBV5-6; 13 bases match TRBD2. The CDR3 contains 13 residues. Germline V gene sequence: CDR1 SGHDT, CDR2 YYEEEE. The CDR3 DNA follows: TGTGCCAGCAGCTGGCGGACTAGCGGGGGAGGTACCGTC. Its translation: CASSWRTSGGGTV.

The chain couples TRBV19 to TRBJ1-1; no reliable D call. This CDR3 is 16 amino acids long. V lost 3 bases, J lost 4 bases, and 18 bases lay in between. CDR1 is LNHDA, CDR2 SQIVND, per germline (reference sequence). CDR3 sequence: CASSMWRRPLTTEAFF. DNA of the CDR3: TGTGCCAGTAGTATGTGGCGGAGGCCCTTAACCACTGAAGCTTTCTTT.

This sequence joins TRBV11-3 and TRBJ2-6; possible D gene TRBD1, 5 bases. The CDR3 extends over 16 amino acids. The germline V gene has CDR1 SGHNT and CDR2 YENEEA. Trimming stripped 5 bases from V and 0 bases from J, with 11 bases between. CDR3 coding DNA: TGTGCCAGCAGCCCAGGACACAGCTCTGGGGCCAACGTCCTGACTTTC. The encoded protein is CASSPGHSSGANVLTF.

The gene calls are TRBV30 and TRBJ1-2; 8 bases agree with TRBD1. The germline gives CDR1 GTSNPN, CDR2 SVGIG (reference sequence). After removal of 7 bases from V and 5 bases from J, the junction contained 9 bases not matched to a gene. The CDR3 totals 13 residues. The CDR3 loop is CAFPGTGGYGYTF. In DNA, the CDR3 is TGTGCCTTCCCCGGGACAGGTGGATATGGCTACACCTTC.